The 18 T cell receptor beta chains given below trace back to one sample, sequenced in a study of control samples from healthy donors and cancer patients. Libraries were prepared by immunoSEQ multiplex PCR; TCRdb keeps only in-frame clonotypes and omits some of them. The top ten hold 5% to 7% of the sample, which has 400,000 to 450,000 clones, 80% to 95% seen once. What was sequenced was PBMCs. The receptors stem from a man aged 40-55 years with head and neck cancer.

A note on this clone: Other DNA sequences from this sample encode an identical CDR3 as well. The genes are TRBV5-1 and TRBJ2-7, with D tentatively TRBD1 (9 bases). The CDR3 runs to 15 residues. Germline V CDR1 and CDR2: SGHRS, YFSETQ. V was cut by 7 bases and J by 5 bases, with 22 bases left in between. DNA for the CDR3: TGCGCCAGCGGGAAAGGACAGGGGCGGGGGGACGAGCAGTACTTC. It yields the protein CASGKGQGRGDEQYF.

The chain carries TRBV9 and TRBJ2-1, with 7 bases identical to TRBD1. The CDR3 has 19 residues. Germline CDR1 and CDR2: SGDLS and YYNGEE. J lost 8 bases, V lost 0 bases, and 20 bases had no gene match. CDR3 region: CASSVALVGEETGIDEQFF. The CDR3, as DNA: TGTGCCAGCAGCGTAGCCCTGGTTGGAGAGGAGACAGGGATCGATGAGCAGTTCTTC.

V and J are TRBV5-1 and TRBJ2-2; no definite D call. The V end lost 2 bases, the J end lost 0 bases, and 8 bases lay between the germline ends. The CDR3 has 15 residues. The germline CDR1 and CDR2 sequences are SGHRS and YFSETQ. CDR3 sequence reads: CASSFRIANTGELFF. As DNA, the CDR3 is TGCGCCAGCAGCTTCCGCATTGCGAACACCGGGGAGCTGTTTTTT.

The CDR3 nucleotides are TGTGCCAGTAGTAGCGGGAGGGACAATGAGCAGTTCTTC. Translated, it gives CASSSGRDNEQFF. V is TRBV19 and J is TRBJ2-1, with 9 nucleotides matching TRBD2. The junction had 0 bases not matched to a gene; V was cut back by 4 bases and J by 5 bases. CDR3 size: 13 residues. From germline, CDR1 is LNHDA and CDR2 SQIVND (reference sequence).

V gene TRBV7-8 combines with J gene TRBJ1-1; no firm D call. Germline values: CDR1 SGHVS, CDR2 FQNEAQ. V was pared by 5 bases and J by 0 bases, with 7 bases between. The CDR3 sequence is 13 residues long. For the CDR3, the DNA is TGTGCCAGCAGCACCAGTTTGAACACTGAAGCTTTCTTT. It yields the protein CASSTSLNTEAFF.

The chain uses TRBV24-1 and TRBJ2-5; TRBD1 matches at 9 bases. Germline CDR1 is KGHDR and CDR2 is SFDVKD. The CDR3 totals 16 residues. V gave up 4 bases and J gave up 2 bases; unmatched junction bases: 7. The CDR3 region is CATSESQGAPQETQYF. The CDR3 DNA reads as TGTGCCACCAGTGAGTCACAGGGGGCTCCTCAAGAGACCCAGTACTTC.

V gene TRBV18 combines with J gene TRBJ2-2; the D call may be TRBD1 or TRBD2 (5 bases each). This CDR3 region has 15 residues. CDR1 is KGHSH and CDR2 is LQKENI in the germline V gene. Deletions cut 6 bases from V and 7 bases from J, with 18 bases between. CDR3 amino acids: CASSLATGTDGELFF. CDR3 bases: TGTGCCAGCTCGTTAGCTACCGGGACCGACGGGGAGCTGTTTTTT.

This clone was picked up a small number of times. Distinct nucleotide sequences in the sample also encode this CDR3. The chain links TRBV9 to TRBJ2-3, with D tentatively TRBD2 (6 bases). The V end lost 0 bases, the J end lost 3 bases, and 8 bases lay between the germline ends. This CDR3 region has 14 residues. The V gene's germline CDR1 is SGDLS and CDR2 YYNGEE. CDR3 bases: TGTGCCAGCAGCGTAGTGGGGGGAACAGATACGCAGTATTTT. Translated, it gives CASSVVGGTDTQYF.

As regards this clone: At one boundary the junction diverges from the germline segment, which might be a read error. This rearrangement joins TRBV7-7 to TRBJ2-5; the match to TRBD1 covers 10 bases. The CDR3 sequence is 15 residues long. Germline CDR1 is SSHAT and CDR2 is FNYEAQ (reference sequence). This CDR3 is CASSPDRGRGETQYF. The CDR3, as DNA: TGTGCTAGCAGCCCCGACAGGGGGCGTGGGGAGACCCAGTACTTC.

This clone was seen only once. This chain links TRBV5-1 with TRBJ2-7; D gene ambiguous. This CDR3 is 12 amino acids long. Trimming shortened V by 3 bases and J by 5 bases, and 9 bases separated the two germline ends. Germline values: CDR1 SGHRS, CDR2 YFSETQ. CDR3 amino acids: CASSSDINEQYF. The CDR3 region has the DNA TGCGCCAGCAGCTCAGACATTAACGAGCAGTACTTC.

This sequence joins TRBV5-5 and TRBJ1-3, with D perhaps matching TRBD1 (5 bases). Per germline, CDR1 SGHKS and CDR2 YYEKEE (reference sequence). Trimming took off 1 base at V and 4 bases at J, with 9 bases between the two ends. This CDR3 has 14 amino acids. The CDR3 sequence is CASSLQGSGNTIYF. The CDR3 DNA reads as TGTGCCAGCAGCTTGCAGGGCTCCGGAAACACCATATATTTT.

This clone was detected a few times. The chain recombines TRBV9 with TRBJ1-4, with TRBD1 as a possible D gene (5 bases). This CDR3 has 14 residues. Germline V gives CDR1 SGDLS, CDR2 YYNGEE. V was shortened by 2 bases and J by 3 bases, with 8 bases between the two germline ends. CDR3 sequence: CASSVGQPNEKLFF. The CDR3 nucleotides are TGTGCCAGCAGCGTGGGGCAGCCTAATGAAAAACTGTTTTTT.

The CDR3 sequence: CASSMGGDLAYNSPLHF. The DNA of the CDR3 is TGCGCCAGCAGCATGGGGGGTGACTTAGCATATAATTCACCCCTCCACTTT. The chain is built from TRBV10-2 and TRBJ1-6; maybe TRBD1 (5 bases). The CDR3 covers 17 residues. Trimming stripped 6 bases from V and 4 bases from J, with 19 bases between. Looked up from germline, CDR1 is WSHSY and CDR2 is SAAADI.

The chain combines TRBV18 with TRBJ1-2; 9 bases are shared with TRBD1. The germline V gene has CDR1 KGHSH and CDR2 LQKENI. Germline trimming cut 5 bases from V and 9 bases from J; bases unmatched to any gene: 13. The CDR3 has 15 residues. The CDR3 coding sequence is TGTGCCAGCTCATTTTCGGGACAGGGCCCTAATAGCTACACCTTC. Protein: CASSFSGQGPNSYTF.

The chain links TRBV5-1 to TRBJ1-1, with D perhaps TRBD1 (6 bases). CDR1 and CDR2 (germline): SGHRS, YFSETQ. This CDR3 spans 15 amino acids. The V gene lost 4 bases and the J gene lost 4 bases, with 17 bases spanning the gap. CDR3 nucleotides: TGCGCCAGCAGCCTAATGGGGGCGCTTGGCACTGAAGCTTTCTTT. Its protein product is CASSLMGALGTEAFF.

The chain employs TRBV19 and TRBJ2-6; D gene uncertain. Trimming pared 4 bases from V and 0 bases from J, leaving 4 bases between. Looked up from germline, CDR1 is LNHDA and CDR2 is SQIVND (reference sequence). There are 14 residues in the CDR3. CDR3 bases: TGTGCCAGTAGTAGGGGCTCTGGGGCCAACGTCCTGACTTTC. It codes for CASSRGSGANVLTF. The entire variable domain, with the rest obtained from reference TRBV19 and TRBJ2-6, is as follows: DGGITQSPKYLFRKEGQNVTLSCEQNLNHDAMYWYRQDPGQGLRLIYYSQIVNDFQKGDIAEGYSVSREKKESFPLTVTSAQKNPTAFYLCASSRGSGANVLTFGAGSRLTVL.

Note on this clone: The sample contains more than one DNA sequence encoding this CDR3. The J gene is TRBJ1-4, the V gene TRBV6-1, with D hard to call. CDR3 length: 14 amino acids. Germline CDR1 is MNHNS and CDR2 is SASEGT. V shed 3 bases and J shed 4 bases, with 9 bases lying between them. The CDR3 protein is CASSDRQLNEKLFF. CDR3 in DNA: TGTGCCAGCAGTGATCGGCAGCTTAATGAAAAACTGTTTTTT.

To note about this clone: One end of the junction varies from germline; a read error may be responsible. The rearrangement links TRBV11-2 to TRBJ1-6; D possibly corresponds to TRBD1 (5 bases). Germline lookup yields CDR1 SGHAT and CDR2 FQNNGV. This CDR3 is 14 amino acids long. The DNA for the CDR3 is TGTGCCAGCAGTTTAGGGGTCTTGGGATCACCCCTCCACTTT. Encoded protein: CASSLGVLGSPLHF.